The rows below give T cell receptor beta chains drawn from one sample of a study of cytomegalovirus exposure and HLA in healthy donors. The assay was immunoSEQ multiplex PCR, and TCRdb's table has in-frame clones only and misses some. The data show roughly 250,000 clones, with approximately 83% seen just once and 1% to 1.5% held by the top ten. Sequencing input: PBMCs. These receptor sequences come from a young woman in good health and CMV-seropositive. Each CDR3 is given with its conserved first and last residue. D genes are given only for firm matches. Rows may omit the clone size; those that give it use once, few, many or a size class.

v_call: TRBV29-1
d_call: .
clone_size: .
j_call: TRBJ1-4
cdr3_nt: TGCAGCGTTGACGGGCGGGGGACTAATGAAAAACTGTTTTTT
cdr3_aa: CSVDGRGTNEKLFF

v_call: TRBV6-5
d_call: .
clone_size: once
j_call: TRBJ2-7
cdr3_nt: TGTGCCAGTGGTACCGGACAGAGCTCCTACGAGCAGTACTTC
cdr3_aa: CASGTGQSSYEQYF

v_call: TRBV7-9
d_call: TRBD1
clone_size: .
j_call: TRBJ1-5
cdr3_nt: TGTGCCAGCAGCTTAGGGACAGGGAACAATCAGCCCCAGCATTTT
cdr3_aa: CASSLGTGNNQPQHF

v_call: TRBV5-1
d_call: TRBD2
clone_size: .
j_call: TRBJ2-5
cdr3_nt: TGCGCCAGCAGCTTGGCTAGCGGACAAGAGACCCAGTACTTC
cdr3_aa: CASSLASGQETQYF

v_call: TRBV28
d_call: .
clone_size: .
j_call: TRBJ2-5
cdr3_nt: TGTGCCAGCACCTCGGGACAAGAGACCCAGTACTTC
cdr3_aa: CASTSGQETQYF

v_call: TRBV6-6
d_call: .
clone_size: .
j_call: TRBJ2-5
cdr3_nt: TGTGCCAGCAGTTACTCGGCGGGGGAGACCCAGTACTTC
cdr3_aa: CASSYSAGETQYF

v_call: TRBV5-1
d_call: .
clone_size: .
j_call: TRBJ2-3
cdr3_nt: TGCGCCAGCAGCTTAGGTCGTAGGGGCTCTAGCACAGATACGCAGTATTTT
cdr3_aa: CASSLGRRGSSTDTQYF

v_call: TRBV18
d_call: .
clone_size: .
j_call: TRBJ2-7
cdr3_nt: TGTGCCAGCTCACCATTAGGGGGAGGGCTCGCCTACGAGCAGTACTTC
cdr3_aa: CASSPLGGGLAYEQYF

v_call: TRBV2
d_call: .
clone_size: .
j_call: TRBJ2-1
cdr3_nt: TGTGCCAGCAGATTACAGGGTTTTGACAATGAGCAGTTCTTC
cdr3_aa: CASRLQGFDNEQFF

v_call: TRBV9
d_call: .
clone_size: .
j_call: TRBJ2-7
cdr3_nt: TGTGCCAGCAGCGTAGAGGAGGAGGGCTTCCACGAGCAGTACTTC
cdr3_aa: CASSVEEEGFHEQYF

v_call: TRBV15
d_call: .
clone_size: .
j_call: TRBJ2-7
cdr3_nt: TGTGCCACCAGCAGAGGCCCCCGGGACACCCACTCCTACGAGCAGTACTTC
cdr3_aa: CATSRGPRDTHSYEQYF

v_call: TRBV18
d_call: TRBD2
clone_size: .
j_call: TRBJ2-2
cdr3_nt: TGTGCCAGCTCACCATTAGCGGGAGGAATCACCGGGGAGCTGTTTTTT
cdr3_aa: CASSPLAGGITGELFF

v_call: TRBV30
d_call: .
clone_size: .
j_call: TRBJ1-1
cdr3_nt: TGTGCCTGGAGACGGGGGTACACTGAAGCTTTCTTT
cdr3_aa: CAWRRGYTEAFF

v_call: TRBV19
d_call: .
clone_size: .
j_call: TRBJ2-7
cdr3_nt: TGTGCCAGTAGTGGGGGGGGCGGCACCCTCTACGAGCAGTACTTC
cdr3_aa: CASSGGGGTLYEQYF

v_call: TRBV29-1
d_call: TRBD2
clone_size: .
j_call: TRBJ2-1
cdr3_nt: TGCAGCGTTGAGCCTAGCGGGAATTCCTACAATGAGCAGTTCTTC
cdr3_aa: CSVEPSGNSYNEQFF

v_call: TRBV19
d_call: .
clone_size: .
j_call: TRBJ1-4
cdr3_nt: TGTGCCAGTACCACTATAAAGTTTGGCGGACAGTCAACTAATGAAAAACTGTTTTTT
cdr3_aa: CASTTIKFGGQSTNEKLFF

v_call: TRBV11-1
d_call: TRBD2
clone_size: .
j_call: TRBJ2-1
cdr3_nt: TGTGCCAGCAGCTTAGCGAAGGGACTAGCGGGAAAGGAGCAGTTCTTC
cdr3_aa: CASSLAKGLAGKEQFF

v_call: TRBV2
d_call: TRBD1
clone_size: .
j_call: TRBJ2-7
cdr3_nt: TGTGCCAGCCTTATCGGGACAGACGCCTACGAGCAGTACTTC
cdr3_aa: CASLIGTDAYEQYF

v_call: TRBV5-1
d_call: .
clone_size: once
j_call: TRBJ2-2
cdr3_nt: TGCGCCAGCAGCTTGGGGGTAGCGGTCACCGGGGAGCTGTTTTTT
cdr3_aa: CASSLGVAVTGELFF

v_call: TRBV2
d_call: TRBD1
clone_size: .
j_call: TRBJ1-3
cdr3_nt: TGTGCCAGCAGTGGGGACAGATTGAACACCATATATTTT
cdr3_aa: CASSGDRLNTIYF

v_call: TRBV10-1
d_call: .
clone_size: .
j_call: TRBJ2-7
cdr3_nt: TGCGCCAGCAGTGAGGTGGTGGAGACCTACGAGCAGTACTTC
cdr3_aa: CASSEVVETYEQYF

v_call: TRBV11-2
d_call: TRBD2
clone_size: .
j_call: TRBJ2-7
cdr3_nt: TGTGCCAGCAGCTTTAGGCCTAGCGGACTGAGCTCCTACGAGCAGTACTTC
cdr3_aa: CASSFRPSGLSSYEQYF

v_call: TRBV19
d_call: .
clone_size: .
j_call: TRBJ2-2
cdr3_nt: TGTGCCAGTAACGGTGCAGGGTACACCGGGGAGCTGTTTTTT
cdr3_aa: CASNGAGYTGELFF

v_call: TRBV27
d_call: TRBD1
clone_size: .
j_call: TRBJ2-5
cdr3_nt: TGTGCCAGCAGTTTATCGCAGGGGGCGGCCGAAGAGACCCAGTACTTC
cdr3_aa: CASSLSQGAAEETQYF

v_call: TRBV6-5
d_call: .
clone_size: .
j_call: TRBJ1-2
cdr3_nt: TGTGCCAGCAGTTACGCAGGGCGCGACTATGGCTACACCTTC
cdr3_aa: CASSYAGRDYGYTF

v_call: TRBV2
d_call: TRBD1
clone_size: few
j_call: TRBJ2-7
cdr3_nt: TGTGCCAGCAGTGGGGACAGGCCCTACGAGCAGTACTTC
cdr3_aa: CASSGDRPYEQYF

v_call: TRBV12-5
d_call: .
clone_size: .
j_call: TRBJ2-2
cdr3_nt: TGTGCTAGTGGTTTGCCCCATGTGAACACCGGGGAGCTGTTTTTT
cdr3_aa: CASGLPHVNTGELFF

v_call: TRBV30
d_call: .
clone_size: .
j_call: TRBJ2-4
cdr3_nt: TGTGCCTGGAGTCCGAGGGGGGGACTAGCCAAAAACATTCAGTACTTC
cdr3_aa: CAWSPRGGLAKNIQYF

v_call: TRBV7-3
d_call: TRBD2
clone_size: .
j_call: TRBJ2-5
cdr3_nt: TGTGCCAGCAGCCCAAGGACTAGCCGGCCGGAGACCCAGTACTTC
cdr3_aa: CASSPRTSRPETQYF

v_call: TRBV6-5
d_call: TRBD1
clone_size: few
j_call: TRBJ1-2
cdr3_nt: TGTGCCAGCAGTTCGACAGGGGGCCACTATGGCTACACCTTC
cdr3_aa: CASSSTGGHYGYTF

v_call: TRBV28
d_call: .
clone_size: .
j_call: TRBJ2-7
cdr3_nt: TGTGCCAGCAGTTTAGGGCAGGGGAGCTCCTACGAGCAGTACTTC
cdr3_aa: CASSLGQGSSYEQYF

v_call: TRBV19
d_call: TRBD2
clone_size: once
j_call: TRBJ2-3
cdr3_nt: TGTGCCAGTAGTTTTAGCGGGATAGGAACAGATACGCAGTATTTT
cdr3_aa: CASSFSGIGTDTQYF

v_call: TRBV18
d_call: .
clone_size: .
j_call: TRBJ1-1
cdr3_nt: TGTGCCAGCTCACCAGTTCAGGGTTGGACTGAAGCTTTCTTT
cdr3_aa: CASSPVQGWTEAFF

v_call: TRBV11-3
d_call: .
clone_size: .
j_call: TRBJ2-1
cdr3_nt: TGTGCCAGCAGCTTAGATAACCGAGGGAATGAGCAGTTCTTC
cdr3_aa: CASSLDNRGNEQFF

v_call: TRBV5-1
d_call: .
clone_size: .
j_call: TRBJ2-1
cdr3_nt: TGCGCCAGCAGCCGGACGTGGGGGCCGGATGAGCAGTTCTTC
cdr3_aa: CASSRTWGPDEQFF

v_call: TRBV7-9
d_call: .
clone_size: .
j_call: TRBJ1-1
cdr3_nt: TGTGCCAGCAGTAGTGTGGGACACCCCAAGGGAATGAACACTGAAGCTTTCTTT
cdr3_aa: CASSSVGHPKGMNTEAFF

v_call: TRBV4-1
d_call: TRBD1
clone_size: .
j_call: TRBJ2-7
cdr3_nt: TGCGCCAGCAGCCGCACGGGACAGGGCGAATACGAGCAGTACTTC
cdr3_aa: CASSRTGQGEYEQYF

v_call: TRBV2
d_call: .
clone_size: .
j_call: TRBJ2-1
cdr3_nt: TGTGCCAGCAGTTTAAATGAGCAGTTCTTC
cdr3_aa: CASSLNEQFF

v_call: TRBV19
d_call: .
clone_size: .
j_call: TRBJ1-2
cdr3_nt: TGTGCCAGTGCTAGACAGAGAGATAACTATGGCTACACCTTC
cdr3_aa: CASARQRDNYGYTF

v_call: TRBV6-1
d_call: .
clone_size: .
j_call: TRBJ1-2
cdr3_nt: TGTGCCAGCAGTGACACAGGGTGGGGATATGGCTACACCTTC
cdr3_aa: CASSDTGWGYGYTF

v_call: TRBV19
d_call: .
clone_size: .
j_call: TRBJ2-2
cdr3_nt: TGTGCCAGTAAGAGAAGGGAGCTTGGGAACACCGGGGAGCTGTTTTTT
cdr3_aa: CASKRRELGNTGELFF

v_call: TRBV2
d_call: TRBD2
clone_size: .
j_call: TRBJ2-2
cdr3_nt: TGTGCCAGCAGTGGCGGACTAGCGGGAAACACCGGGGAGCTGTTTTTT
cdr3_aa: CASSGGLAGNTGELFF

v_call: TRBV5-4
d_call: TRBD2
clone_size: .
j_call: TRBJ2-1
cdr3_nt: TGTGCCAGCAGCGGGGAGGGGTACTACAATGAGCAGTTCTTC
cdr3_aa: CASSGEGYYNEQFF

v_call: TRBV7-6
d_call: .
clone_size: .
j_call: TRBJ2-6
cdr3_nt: TGTGCCAGCAGCCCGATCGGGACATACTTTTCTGGGGCCAACGTCCTGACTTTC
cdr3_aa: CASSPIGTYFSGANVLTF

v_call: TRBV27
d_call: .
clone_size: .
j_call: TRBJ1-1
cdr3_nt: TGTGCCAGCAGTTTGGCTTTTTTAACTGAAGCTTTCTTT
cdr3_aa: CASSLAFLTEAFF

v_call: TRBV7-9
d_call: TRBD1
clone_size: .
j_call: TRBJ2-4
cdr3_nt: TGTGCCAGCAGCGGACGAACAGGGGGTGGAAACATTCAGTACTTC
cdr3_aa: CASSGRTGGGNIQYF

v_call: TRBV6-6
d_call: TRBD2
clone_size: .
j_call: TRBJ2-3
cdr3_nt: TGTGCCAGCACCCCGCGGGGAAGCGGGAGTACAGATACGCAGTATTTT
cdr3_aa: CASTPRGSGSTDTQYF

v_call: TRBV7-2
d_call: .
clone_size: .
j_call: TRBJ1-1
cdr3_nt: TGTGCCAGCAGCTTAATGTCAGGGGCTGAAGCTTTCTTT
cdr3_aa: CASSLMSGAEAFF

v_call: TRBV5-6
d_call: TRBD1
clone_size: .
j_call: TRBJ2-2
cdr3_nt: TGTGCCAGCAGCGAGGGGACAGGGGCGGACACCGGGGAGCTGTTTTTT
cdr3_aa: CASSEGTGADTGELFF

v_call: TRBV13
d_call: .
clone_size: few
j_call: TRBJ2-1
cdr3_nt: TGTGCCAGCAGCTTAGGGGGTATGTGGGCGGAGCAGTTCTTC
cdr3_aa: CASSLGGMWAEQFF

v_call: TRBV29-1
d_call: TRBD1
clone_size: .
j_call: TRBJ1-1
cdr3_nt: TGCAGCGTCCCATCAACAGGGGTGATCCCTGAAGCTTTCTTT
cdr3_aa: CSVPSTGVIPEAFF

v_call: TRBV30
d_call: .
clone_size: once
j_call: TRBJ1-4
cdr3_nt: TGTGCCTTTGGGGGGTCCCATGAAAAACTGTTTTTT
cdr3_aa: CAFGGSHEKLFF

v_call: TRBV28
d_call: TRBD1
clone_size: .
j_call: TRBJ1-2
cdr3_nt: TGTGCCAGCAGTCCTGGACAGGGGAGGTCTGGCTACACCTTC
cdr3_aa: CASSPGQGRSGYTF

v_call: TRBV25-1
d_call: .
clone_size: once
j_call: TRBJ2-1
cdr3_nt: TGTGCCAGCAGTGCCGTTGACCGGCCCAGAGGCTACAATGAGCAGTTCTTC
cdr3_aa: CASSAVDRPRGYNEQFF

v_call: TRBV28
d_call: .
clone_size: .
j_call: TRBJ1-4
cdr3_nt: TGTGCCAGCAGTTATAAAACGGTGGTCAAACTGTTTTTT
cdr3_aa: CASSYKTVVKLFF

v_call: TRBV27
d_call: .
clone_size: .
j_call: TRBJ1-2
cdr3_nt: TGTGCCAGCAGTCCCGGACAGCTCCTAAACTATGGCTACACCTTC
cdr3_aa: CASSPGQLLNYGYTF

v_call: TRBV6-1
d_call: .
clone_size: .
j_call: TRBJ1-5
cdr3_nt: TGTGCCAGCAGTGGGGACACTGGATATAGCAATCAGCCCCAGCATTTT
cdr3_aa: CASSGDTGYSNQPQHF

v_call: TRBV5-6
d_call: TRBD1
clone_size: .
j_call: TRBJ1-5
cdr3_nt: TGTGCCAGCAGCTTGGCAGGGGGGCAGCCCCAGCATTTT
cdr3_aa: CASSLAGGQPQHF

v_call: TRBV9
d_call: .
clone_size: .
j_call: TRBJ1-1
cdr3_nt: TGTGCCAGCAGCATCAGGGAGGGCACTGAAGCTTTCTTT
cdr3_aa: CASSIREGTEAFF